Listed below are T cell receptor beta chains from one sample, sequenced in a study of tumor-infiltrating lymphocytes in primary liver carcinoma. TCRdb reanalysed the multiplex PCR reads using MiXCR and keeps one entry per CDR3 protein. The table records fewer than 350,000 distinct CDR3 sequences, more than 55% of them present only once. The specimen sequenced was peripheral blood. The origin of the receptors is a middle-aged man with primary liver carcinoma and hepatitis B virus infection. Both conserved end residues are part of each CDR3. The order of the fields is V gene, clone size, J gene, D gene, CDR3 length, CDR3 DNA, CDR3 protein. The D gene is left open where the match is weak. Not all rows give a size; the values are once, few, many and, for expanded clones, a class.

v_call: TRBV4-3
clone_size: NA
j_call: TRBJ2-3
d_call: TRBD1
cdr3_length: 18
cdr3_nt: TGCGCCAGCAGCCAATTTCAAGAAGCGGACAGGACCACAGATACGCAGTTTTTT
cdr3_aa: CASSQFQEADRTTDTQFF

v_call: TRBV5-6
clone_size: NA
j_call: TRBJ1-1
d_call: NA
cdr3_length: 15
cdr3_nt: TGTGCCAGCAGCTTGGAGTCAGGGAGGAACACTGAAGCTTTCTTT
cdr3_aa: CASSLESGRNTEAFF

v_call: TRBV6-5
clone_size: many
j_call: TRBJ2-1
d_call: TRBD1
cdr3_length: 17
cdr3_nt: TGTGCCAGCAGTTCCCTTGATGGGACAGGGGAAAACAATGAGCAGTTCTTC
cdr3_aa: CASSSLDGTGENNEQFF

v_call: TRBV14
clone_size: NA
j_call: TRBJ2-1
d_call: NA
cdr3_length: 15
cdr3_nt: TGTGCCAGCAGCCTTGGGCGCCCTGATTACAATGAGCAGTTCTTC
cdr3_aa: CASSLGRPDYNEQFF

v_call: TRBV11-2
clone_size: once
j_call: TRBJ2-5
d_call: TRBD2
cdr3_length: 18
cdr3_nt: TGTCCCAGCAGCTTAGATCCCGGCGGGAGCTATTGGGAAGAGACCCAGTACTTC
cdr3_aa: CPSSLDPGGSYWEETQYF

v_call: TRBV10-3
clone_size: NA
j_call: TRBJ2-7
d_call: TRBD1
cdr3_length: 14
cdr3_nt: TGTTCCATCAGGCCGGGACAGGGAACCTACGAGCAGTACTTC
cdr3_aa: CSIRPGQGTYEQYF

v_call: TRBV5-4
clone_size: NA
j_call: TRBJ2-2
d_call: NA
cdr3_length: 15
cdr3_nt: TGTGCCAGCAGCTCCCGGGGACGGTTCACCGGGGAGCTGTTTTTT
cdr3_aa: CASSSRGRFTGELFF

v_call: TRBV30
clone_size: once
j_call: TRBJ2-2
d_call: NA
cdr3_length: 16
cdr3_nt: TGTGCCTGGAGTGTACGGTCGGGATATCGGACCGGGGAGCTGCTTTTT
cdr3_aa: CAWSVRSGYRTGELLF

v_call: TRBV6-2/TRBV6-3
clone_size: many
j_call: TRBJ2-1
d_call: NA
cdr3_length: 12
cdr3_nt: TGTGCCAGCACTAACACCGGGGACGAGCAGTTCTTC
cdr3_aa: CASTNTGDEQFF

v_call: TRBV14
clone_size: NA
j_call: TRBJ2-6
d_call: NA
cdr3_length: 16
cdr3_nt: TGTGCCAGCAGCCAAGTCGCGGGTCCTGGGGCCAACGTCCAAACTTTC
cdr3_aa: CASSQVAGPGANVQTF

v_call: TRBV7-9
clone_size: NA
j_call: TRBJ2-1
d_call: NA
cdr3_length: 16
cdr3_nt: TGTGCCAGCAGCCCTCCCAGGGGGGGAGGGCCAAATGAGCAGTTCTTC
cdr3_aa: CASSPPRGGGPNEQFF

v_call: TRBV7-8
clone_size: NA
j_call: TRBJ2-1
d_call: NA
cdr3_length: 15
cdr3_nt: TGTGCCAGCAGCTTATCCTCAAACTCCTACAATGAGCAGTTCTTC
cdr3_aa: CASSLSSNSYNEQFF

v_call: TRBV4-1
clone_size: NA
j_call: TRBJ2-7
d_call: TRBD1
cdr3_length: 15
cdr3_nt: TGCGCCAGCAGCCAAGCCCAGGGGGCAGTCTGCGAGCAGTACTTC
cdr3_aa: CASSQAQGAVCEQYF

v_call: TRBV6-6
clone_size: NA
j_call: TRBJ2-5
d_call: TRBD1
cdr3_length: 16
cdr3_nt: TGTGCCAGCACTATCCGGGACAGGGGTACTCAAGAGACCCAGTACTTC
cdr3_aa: CASTIRDRGTQETQYF

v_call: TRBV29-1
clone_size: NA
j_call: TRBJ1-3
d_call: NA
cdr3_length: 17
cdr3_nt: TGCAGCGTTGAAGATCTAGAGGTCCCCCCGGGTGGATACACCATATATTTT
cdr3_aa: CSVEDLEVPPGGYTIYF

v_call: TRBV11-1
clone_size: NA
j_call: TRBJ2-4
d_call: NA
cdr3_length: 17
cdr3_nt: TGTGTCAACAGCCCCGGGACGGGGACACTAACCAAAAACATTCAGTACTTC
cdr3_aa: CVNSPGTGTLTKNIQYF

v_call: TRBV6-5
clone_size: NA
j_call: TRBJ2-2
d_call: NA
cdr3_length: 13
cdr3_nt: TGTGCCAGCAGTGAAGTCGAGGTCTGGGAGCTGTTTTTT
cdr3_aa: CASSEVEVWELFF

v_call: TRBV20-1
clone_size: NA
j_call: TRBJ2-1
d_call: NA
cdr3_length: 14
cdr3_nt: TGCAGTGCTAGTGGGGGTTTCCCCTACAATGAGCAGTTCTTC
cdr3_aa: CSASGGFPYNEQFF

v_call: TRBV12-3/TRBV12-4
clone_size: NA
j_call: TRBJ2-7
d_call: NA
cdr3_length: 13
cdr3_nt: TGTGCCAGCAGTTTACCGTGGGAGTACGAGCAGTACTTC
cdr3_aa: CASSLPWEYEQYF

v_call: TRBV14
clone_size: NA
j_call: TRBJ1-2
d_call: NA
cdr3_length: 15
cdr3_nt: TGTGCCAGCAGCCAAGGTCACGGTCGGAATTATGGCTACACCTTC
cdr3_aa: CASSQGHGRNYGYTF

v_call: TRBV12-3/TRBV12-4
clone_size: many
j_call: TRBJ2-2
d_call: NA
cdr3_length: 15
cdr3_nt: TGTGCCAGCAGTTTAGCGTCCACCATCACCGGGGAGCTGTTTTTT
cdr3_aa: CASSLASTITGELFF

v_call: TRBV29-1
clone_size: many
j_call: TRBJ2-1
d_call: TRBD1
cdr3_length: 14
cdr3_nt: TGCAGCGTTTCTAGGGACAGGGGCATCAATGAGCAGTTCTTC
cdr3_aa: CSVSRDRGINEQFF

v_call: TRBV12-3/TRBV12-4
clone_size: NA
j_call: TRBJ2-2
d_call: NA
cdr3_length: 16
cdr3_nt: TGTGCCAGCAGTTTCGCTGTCCCGACGAACACCGGGGAGTTGTTTTTT
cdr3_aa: CASSFAVPTNTGELFF

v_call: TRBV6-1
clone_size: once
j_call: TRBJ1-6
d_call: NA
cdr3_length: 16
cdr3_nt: TGTGCCAGCAGTGAAAGGCAGGACTCCTATAATTCATCCCTCCACTTT
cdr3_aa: CASSERQDSYNSSLHF

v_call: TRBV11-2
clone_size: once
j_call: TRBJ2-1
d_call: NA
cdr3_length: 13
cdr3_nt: TGTGCCAGCAGCTACGCGGGGATCTATGGGCAGTTCTTC
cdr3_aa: CASSYAGIYGQFF

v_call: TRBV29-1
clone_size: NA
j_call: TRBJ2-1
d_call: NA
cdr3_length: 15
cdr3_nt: TGCAGAGTTGAGACCTCGGACATAAGCTACAATGAGCAGTTCTTC
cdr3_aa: CRVETSDISYNEQFF

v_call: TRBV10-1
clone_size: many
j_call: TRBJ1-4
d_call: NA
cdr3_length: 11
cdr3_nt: TGCGCCAGCTCAGAGGGAGGAAAACTGTTTTTT
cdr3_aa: CASSEGGKLFF

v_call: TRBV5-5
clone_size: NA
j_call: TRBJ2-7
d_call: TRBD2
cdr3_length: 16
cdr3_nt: TGTGCCAGCAGCTTAAGATTCGGACTAGCGAGCTACGAGCACTACTTC
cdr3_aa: CASSLRFGLASYEHYF

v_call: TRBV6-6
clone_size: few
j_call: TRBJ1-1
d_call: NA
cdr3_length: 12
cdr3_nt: TGTGCCAGCAGTTGGGCGAACACTGAAGCTTTCTTT
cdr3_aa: CASSWANTEAFF

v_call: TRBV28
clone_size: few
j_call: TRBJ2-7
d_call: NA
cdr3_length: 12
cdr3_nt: TGTGCCAGCAGTCTCAGGGTTTACGAACAGTACTTC
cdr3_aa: CASSLRVYEQYF

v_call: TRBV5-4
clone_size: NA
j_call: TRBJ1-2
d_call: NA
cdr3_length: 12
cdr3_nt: TGTGCCAGCACCTGGGAAGACTATGGCTACACCTTC
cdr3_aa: CASTWEDYGYTF

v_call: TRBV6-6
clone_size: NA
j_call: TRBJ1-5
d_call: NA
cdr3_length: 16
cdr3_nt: TGTGTCAGCTGTTTAGGGGGGGCGAGGGGCAATCAGCCCCAGCATTTT
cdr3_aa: CVSCLGGARGNQPQHF

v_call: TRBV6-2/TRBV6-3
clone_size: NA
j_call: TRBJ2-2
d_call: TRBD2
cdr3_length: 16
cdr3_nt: TGTGCCAGCAGTTATACAGCGGGAGGGACGACCGGGGGGCTGTTTTTT
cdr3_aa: CASSYTAGGTTGGLFF

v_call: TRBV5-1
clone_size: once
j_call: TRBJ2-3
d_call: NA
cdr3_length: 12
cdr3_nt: TGCGCCAGCAGGGAAAACGGGGCCACGCAGTATTTT
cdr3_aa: CASRENGATQYF

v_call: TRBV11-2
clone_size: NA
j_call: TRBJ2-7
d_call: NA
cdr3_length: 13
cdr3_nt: TGTGCCGGCAGCCTGAGGGACCTTAGGGAGCAGTACTTC
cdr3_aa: CAGSLRDLREQYF

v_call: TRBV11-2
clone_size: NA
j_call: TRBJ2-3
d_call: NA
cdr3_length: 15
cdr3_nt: TGTGCCAGCAGCTTGAGGGGGATCGGCACAGATACACAGTATTTT
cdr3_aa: CASSLRGIGTDTQYF

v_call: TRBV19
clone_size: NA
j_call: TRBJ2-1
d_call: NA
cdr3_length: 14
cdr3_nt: TGTGCCAGTAGTCTGACAGGGAGGGGCAATGAGCAGTTCTTT
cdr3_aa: CASSLTGRGNEQFF

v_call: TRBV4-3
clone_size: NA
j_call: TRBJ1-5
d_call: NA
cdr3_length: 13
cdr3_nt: TGCGCCAGTAGCCAAGAATTAGGCCAGTCCCAGCATTTT
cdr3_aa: CASSQELGQSQHF

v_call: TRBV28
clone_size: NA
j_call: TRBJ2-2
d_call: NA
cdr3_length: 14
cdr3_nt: TGTGCCAGCAGTTTAGGCGGAGACACCGGGGAGCTGTTTTTT
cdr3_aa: CASSLGGDTGELFF

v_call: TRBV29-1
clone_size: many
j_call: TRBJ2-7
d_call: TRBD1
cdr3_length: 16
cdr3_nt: TGCAGCGTTGAAGCGTCCTCCTACAGGGGGTCCTACGAGCAGTACTTC
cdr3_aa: CSVEASSYRGSYEQYF

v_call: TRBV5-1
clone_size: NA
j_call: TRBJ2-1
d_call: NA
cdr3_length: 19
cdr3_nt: TGCGCCAGCAGCTTGTATACGCCCGTTGACACAAAGACTTACAATGAGCAGTTCTTC
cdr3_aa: CASSLYTPVDTKTYNEQFF

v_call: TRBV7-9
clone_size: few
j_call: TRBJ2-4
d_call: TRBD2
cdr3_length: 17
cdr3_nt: TGTGCCAGCAGTTACATGACTAGCGGGGATGCCAAAAACATTCAGTACTTC
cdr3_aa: CASSYMTSGDAKNIQYF